These T cell receptor beta chains were read from a single sample in a study of cytomegalovirus exposure and HLA in healthy donors. Here immunoSEQ multiplex PCR was the method, and the copy in TCRdb shows in-frame clones only, minus some. Here the sample spans around 85,000 clones, about four fifths being singletons. Specimen: PBMCs. These receptors were taken from a man aged 50-60 years in good health and CMV-seropositive. Each CDR3 is given with its conserved first and last residue. Fields, in order: V gene, D gene, J gene, clone size, CDR3 protein, CDR3 DNA. D genes are given only for firm matches. A row's size may be missing; if present it is once, few, many or a size class.

TRBV5-8	TRBD1	TRBJ1-1	.	CASSLFGGTGEMNTEAFF	TGTGCCAGCAGCTTGTTCGGGGGGACAGGAGAAATGAACACTGAAGCTTTCTTT
TRBV7-9	TRBD2	TRBJ2-7	few	CASSPPGGGQYEQYF	TGTGCCAGCAGCCCTCCGGGGGGGGGCCAATACGAGCAGTACTTC
TRBV30	.	TRBJ2-5	once	CACLAGLETQYF	TGTGCCTGCTTGGCGGGACTAGAGACCCAGTACTTC
TRBV14	.	TRBJ1-5	.	CASSQDRDQPQHF	TGTGCCAGCAGCCAAGACCGGGATCAGCCCCAGCATTTT
TRBV18	.	TRBJ2-7	.	CASSPGQSYEQYF	TGTGCCAGCTCTCCCGGACAGTCCTACGAGCAGTACTTC
TRBV7-8	.	TRBJ2-6	.	CASIEGESSGANVLTF	TGTGCCAGCATTGAGGGGGAGAGCTCTGGGGCCAACGTCCTGACTTTC
TRBV5-1	.	TRBJ2-2	.	CASSLAGGGTGELFF	TGCGCCAGCAGCTTGGCGGGGGGCGGCACCGGGGAGCTGTTTTTT
TRBV9	TRBD1	TRBJ1-2	.	CASSDKPGQGRWGYTF	TGTGCCAGCAGCGACAAACCGGGACAGGGGCGTTGGGGCTACACCTTC
TRBV19	.	TRBJ2-2	.	CASSRGGGGRAGELFF	TGTGCCAGTTCCCGAGGAGGGGGGGGGCGGGCCGGGGAGCTGTTTTTT
TRBV19	TRBD1	TRBJ2-7	few	CASSPQGISNYEQYF	TGTGCCAGTAGTCCACAGGGGATCTCAAACTACGAGCAGTACTTC
TRBV29-1	.	TRBJ2-7	.	CSVDNGNHEQYF	TGCAGCGTTGATAACGGGAACCACGAGCAGTACTTC
TRBV6-5	.	TRBJ1-1	.	CASSYEGIMNTEAFF	TGTGCCAGCAGTTACGAGGGCATTATGAACACTGAAGCTTTCTTT
TRBV19	.	TRBJ2-3	.	CASTSRDTSTDTQYF	TGTGCCAGTACCAGCCGGGACACAAGCACAGATACGCAGTATTTT
TRBV29-1	TRBD1	TRBJ1-2	.	CSAQRTGEDGYTF	TGCAGCGCCCAGCGGACAGGGGAGGATGGCTACACCTTC
TRBV6-1	TRBD2	TRBJ2-3	.	CASSLAESTDTQYF	TGTGCCAGCAGTCTAGCGGAGAGCACAGATACGCAGTATTTT
TRBV11-3	TRBD2	TRBJ2-1	once	CASSLRTSGLQGEQFF	TGTGCCAGCAGCCTAAGGACTAGCGGGTTACAAGGGGAGCAGTTCTTC
TRBV7-2	.	TRBJ1-2	.	CASSLAGVYGYTF	TGTGCCAGCAGCTTAGCCGGGGTGTATGGCTACACCTTC
TRBV2	.	TRBJ2-1	.	CASRIGQNNEQFF	TGTGCCAGCAGGATTGGACAGAACAATGAGCAGTTCTTC
TRBV7-9	TRBD1	TRBJ2-7	.	CASSYSGTGGYEQYF	TGTGCCAGCAGCTATTCCGGGACAGGGGGCTACGAGCAGTACTTC
TRBV5-5	.	TRBJ2-3	.	CASSLAGPGTDTQYF	TGTGCCAGCAGCTTGGCAGGGCCCGGCACAGATACGCAGTATTTT
TRBV19	TRBD2	TRBJ2-7	.	CASSAQTSGFTYEQYF	TGTGCCAGTAGTGCCCAGACTAGCGGTTTTACCTACGAGCAGTACTTC
TRBV9	.	TRBJ2-5	.	CASSVAGQHQETQYF	TGTGCCAGCAGCGTAGCAGGACAACACCAAGAGACCCAGTACTTC
TRBV6-5	TRBD1	TRBJ2-4	.	CASSHTGEAKNIQYF	TGTGCCAGCAGTCATACAGGGGAAGCCAAAAACATTCAGTACTTC
TRBV6-1	.	TRBJ1-2	.	CASKEGGHYGYTF	TGTGCCAGCAAGGAGGGGGGGCACTATGGCTACACCTTC
TRBV5-1	TRBD1	TRBJ2-5	.	CASSLAVAGGETQYF	TGCGCCAGCAGCTTGGCCGTCGCAGGGGGAGAGACCCAGTACTTC
TRBV7-2	TRBD1	TRBJ1-2	.	CASSSEPPLQGPGGYTF	TGTGCCAGCAGCTCCGAACCCCCCCTACAGGGGCCGGGGGGCTACACCTTC
TRBV4-1	TRBD2	TRBJ2-1	.	CASSLLAGVGDEQFF	TGCGCCAGCAGCCTCCTAGCGGGAGTAGGCGATGAGCAGTTCTTC